This T cell receptor (beta chain) was documented in a study of cytomegalovirus exposure and HLA in healthy donors. Findings and caveats of the study: Across all donors, roughly uniform sequencing depth was an assumption of the presence/absence analyses.

Germline V gene lookup returns CDR1 SGHNT and CDR2 YYREEE (reference sequence). The V segment lost 4 bases and the J segment 2 bases; nucleotides outside the gene matches: 9. The CDR3 is 16 residues long. With regard to this clone: Its specificity is not known.

Researchers ran the PCR with 60 Vbeta and 13 Jbeta primers. Method: immunoSEQ multiplex PCR; TCRdb's copy keeps in-frame clones and lacks some. The sample consists of 150,000 to 200,000 clones, around 74% of them appearing once. The rearrangement links TRBV5-4 to TRBJ2-1; the match to TRBD2 covers 7 bases. The source is a female donor in good health and CMV-seronegative. The material sequenced was PBMCs. The DNA of the CDR3 is TGTGCCAGCAGCCCGTCAAGCGGGGCCACCTACAATGAGCAGTTCTTC. Protein product: CASSPSSGATYNEQFF.